The 26 T cell receptor beta chains reported below all come from one sample, sequenced in a study of blood T cell repertoires in COVID-19. This table comes from immunoSEQ multiplex PCR, and its TCRdb copy is limited to in-frame clones, with some not included. The sample holds some 290,000 clones; approximately 91% are singletons and the top ten take 2.3%. The sequencing input was PBMCs or T cells enriched from blood (not recorded which). All receptors derive from a woman aged 40 to 49 with acute COVID-19.

This clone was recorded once. The chain couples TRBV19 to TRBJ1-1, with unresolved D. The V gene lost 3 bases and the J gene lost 0 bases, with 8 bases spanning the gap. The CDR3 length is 14 residues. CDR1 is LNHDA, CDR2 SQIVND, per germline (reference sequence). CDR3 loop: CASSIAGMNTEAFF. CDR3 DNA sequence: TGTGCCAGTAGTATCGCAGGAATGAACACTGAAGCTTTCTTT.

CDR3 sequence: CASSLQEGQAKNIQYF. CDR3 sequence (DNA): TGTGCCAGCAGTTTACAGGAAGGACAAGCCAAAAACATTCAGTACTTC. V gene TRBV28 combines with J gene TRBJ2-4, with TRBD1 as a possible D gene (5 bases). V lost 2 bases and J lost 0, with 11 bases in between. CDR3 length: 16 residues. The germline V gene encodes CDR1 MDHEN and CDR2 SYDVKM. Looking up the rest from reference TRBV28 and TRBJ2-4 gives the full variable domain: DVKVTQSSRYLVKRTGEKVFLECVQDMDHENMFWYRQDPGLGLRLIYFSYDVKMKEKGDIPEGYSVSREKKERFSLILESASTNQTSMYLCASSLQEGQAKNIQYFGAGTRLSVL.

Turning to this clone: This specimen includes other DNA sequences encoding the same CDR3. The CDR3 nucleotides read TGCGCCAGCAGCTTGGACAGGGCAACTAATGAAAAACTGTTTTTT. It is translated as CASSLDRATNEKLFF. The rearrangement links TRBV5-1 to TRBJ1-4, with D possibly TRBD1 on 6 matching bases. The CDR3 is 15 residues long. The V and J ends lost 0 bases and 0 bases respectively, with 6 bases between them. CDR1 and CDR2 from the germline V gene are SGHRS and YFSETQ.

This clone was seen more than once but under ten times. The rearrangement links TRBV6-2 or TRBV6-3 to TRBJ1-2; D possibly corresponds to TRBD1 (5 bases). Deletions cut 2 bases from V and 3 bases from J, with 19 bases between. The CDR3 consists of 17 residues. Germline lookup yields CDR1 MNHEY and CDR2 SVGEGT. CDR3: CASSYRMSGKIDYGYTF. The CDR3 region has the DNA TGTGCCAGCAGTTACCGGATGTCAGGGAAGATCGACTATGGCTACACCTTC.

The chain uses TRBV29-1 and TRBJ1-1; maybe TRBD1 (6 bases). CDR1 and CDR2 from the germline V gene are SQVTM and ANQGSEA. CDR3 length equals 17 residues. The germline V and J ends were trimmed by 3 bases and 0 bases, with 20 bases remaining between them. The chain's CDR3 is CSVDHPSGRGMNTEAFF. CDR3 sequence (DNA): TGCAGCGTTGATCACCCGTCGGGGAGGGGGATGAACACTGAAGCTTTCTTT.

The chain employs TRBV6-5 and TRBJ2-7; perhaps TRBD1 as D (6 bases). This CDR3 has 15 residues. V lost 2 bases to trimming and J lost 0 bases, with 11 bases between them. Germline V CDR1 and CDR2: MNHEY, SVGAGI. The DNA for the CDR3 is TGTGCCAGCAGTTACCGGGACATAGCCTCCTACGAGCAGTACTTC. It is translated as CASSYRDIASYEQYF.

The chain couples TRBV5-1 to TRBJ2-2; tentatively, D is TRBD1 (6 bases). This CDR3 contains 16 residues. Trimming removed 4 bases from V and 4 bases from J, with 17 bases in between. CDR1 is SGHRS, CDR2 YFSETQ, per germline. Here the CDR3 reads CASSLGAEMGTGELFF. The CDR3 nucleotides are TGCGCCAGCAGCCTGGGGGCCGAGATGGGCACCGGGGAGCTGTTTTTT.

The chain joins TRBV7-9 to TRBJ1-1; a weak D match, TRBD1 (5 bases). Trimming removed 6 bases from V and 2 bases from J, with 10 bases in between. The CDR3 length is 13 residues. The germline V gene has CDR1 SEHNR and CDR2 FQNEAQ (reference sequence). The CDR3 region is CASSATGNTEAFF. The CDR3 nucleotides read TGTGCCAGCAGTGCCACAGGAAACACTGAAGCTTTCTTT.

This chain joins TRBV3-1 (or the pseudogene TRBV3-2) and TRBJ2-7, with 7 positions matching TRBD2. With 1 base clipped from V and 2 bases from J, the junction kept 8 bases outside the gene matches. The CDR3 runs to 16 residues. The germline gives CDR1 LGHDT, CDR2 YNNKEL (reference sequence). This CDR3 is CASSQVGGRATYEQYF. The CDR3 DNA is TGTGCCAGCAGCCAAGTCGGAGGGAGGGCAACCTACGAGCAGTACTTC.

The chain combines TRBV14 with TRBJ1-1; no firm D call. The V end was cut by 4 bases, the J end by 5 bases, with 11 bases between. Germline-derived CDR1 and CDR2 are SGHDN and FVKESK. This CDR3 is 13 amino acids long. The CDR3 DNA sequence: TGTGCCAGCAGCCCGTTAAGAGGTACTGAAGCTTTCTTT. This encodes CASSPLRGTEAFF.

The gene calls are TRBV4-1 and TRBJ2-3, with 9 bases aligning to TRBD2. The junction had 13 bases not matched to a gene; V was cut back by 1 base and J by 5 bases. The V gene's germline CDR1 is MGHRA and CDR2 YSYEKL. This CDR3 contains 18 residues. The chain's CDR3 is CASSQGVLGGRGLDTQYF. CDR3 in DNA: TGCGCCAGCAGCCAAGGGGTCCTTGGCGGGAGGGGATTAGATACGCAGTATTTT.

This chain links TRBV5-1 with TRBJ2-5; TRBD1 agrees at 9 bases. The V gene end was trimmed by 0 bases and the J gene end by 5 bases; junction bases not matched to a gene: 5. This CDR3 contains 15 residues. Germline CDR1 SGHRS, CDR2 YFSETQ. Here the CDR3 reads CASSLEGDRAETQYF. The DNA for the CDR3 is TGCGCCAGCAGCTTGGAGGGGGACAGGGCTGAGACCCAGTACTTC.

The chain combines TRBV28 with TRBJ1-4, with D possibly matching TRBD1 (6 bases). This CDR3 is built from 13 residues. V dropped 7 bases and J dropped 8 bases, with 14 bases sitting between them. Germline V gene data show CDR1 as MDHEN and CDR2 as SYDVKM. The CDR3: CASTWGGGEKLFF. The CDR3 nucleotides are TGTGCCAGCACCTGGGGAGGGGGAGAAAAACTGTTTTTT.

The chain links TRBV10-3 to TRBJ2-3, with D perhaps matching TRBD2 (5 bases). This CDR3 has 17 amino acids. The germline V and J ends were trimmed by 0 bases and 1 base, with 14 bases remaining between them. Germline CDR1 ENHRY, CDR2 SYGVKD. CDR3 sequence (DNA): TGTGCCATCAGTGAGTCTATAACCGGGATACGCACAGATACGCAGTATTTT. The encoded protein is CAISESITGIRTDTQYF.

The CDR3: CASRIIGVFGTEAFF. CDR3 nucleotide sequence: TGTGCCAGTAGAATAATAGGAGTTTTCGGCACTGAAGCTTTCTTT. The chain recombines TRBV19 with TRBJ1-1; D is unresolved. The CDR3 contains 15 residues. Germline assignment: CDR1 LNHDA and CDR2 SQIVND (reference sequence). V was pared by 6 bases and J by 4 bases, with 18 bases between.

The gene calls are TRBV6-5 and TRBJ1-5; no firm D call. The length of the CDR3 is 13 residues. Trimming took 3 bases from V and 4 from J, leaving 7 bases between them. In germline, CDR1 is MNHEY, CDR2 SVGAGI. In DNA form, the CDR3 reads TGTGCCAGCAGTTATACCCGGAATCAGCCCCAGCATTTT. It codes for CASSYTRNQPQHF.

The rearrangement joins TRBV10-3 to TRBJ2-3; weak D call: TRBD1 (6 bases). CDR3 length: 14 amino acids. Trimming took 8 bases from V and 3 from J, leaving 15 bases between them. Germline loops: CDR1 ENHRY, CDR2 SYGVKD. In nucleotides, the CDR3 is TGTGCCATCCAAACAGGGAGACAAACAGATACGCAGTATTTT. Translated: CAIQTGRQTDTQYF.

The sample holds one count of this clone. The CDR3 sequence is CASSSAGGKETQYF. CDR3 sequence (DNA): TGCGCCAGCAGCTCAGCGGGGGGGAAAGAGACCCAGTACTTC. The chain recombines TRBV5-1 with TRBJ2-5, with TRBD2 matching 10 bases. The trim removed 3 bases at V and 3 bases at J, leaving 2 bases unmatched. The germline CDR1 and CDR2 sequences are SGHRS and YFSETQ. The CDR3 sequence is 14 residues long.

The chain recombines TRBV5-4 with TRBJ1-2; perhaps TRBD1 as D (5 bases). V was cut by 5 bases and J by 3 bases, with 17 bases left in between. The CDR3 runs 15 residues. Germline V gene data show CDR1 as SGHNT and CDR2 as YYREEE (reference sequence). The CDR3 coding sequence is TGTGCCAGCAGTCTTGGGTCAGGGAGGGACTATGGCTACACCTTC. This gives the protein CASSLGSGRDYGYTF.

The chain combines TRBV7-2 with TRBJ2-3; TRBD1 aligns across 7 bases. The CDR3 has 17 amino acids. Germline CDR1 and CDR2: SGHTA and FQGNSA. Trimming cost V 1 base and J 0 bases; bases outside gene matches: 7. In DNA, the CDR3 is TGTGCCAGCAGCTTAGAGGGGGCAGGGCTTAGCACAGATACGCAGTATTTT. Translation: CASSLEGAGLSTDTQYF.

This rearrangement joins TRBV28 to TRBJ2-7; TRBD2 matches at 11 bases. There are 16 residues in the CDR3. J lost 1 base, V lost 6 bases, and 8 bases had no gene match. Germline loops: CDR1 MDHEN, CDR2 SYDVKM. The CDR3 sequence: CASSPLLAGDSYEQYF. In DNA, the CDR3 is TGTGCCAGCAGCCCATTACTAGCGGGGGATTCCTACGAGCAGTACTTC.

This rearrangement joins TRBV5-6 to TRBJ2-2, with TRBD1 as a possible D gene (5 bases). Trimming stripped 4 bases from V and 6 bases from J, with 10 bases between. The CDR3 has 13 residues. CDR1 and CDR2 from the germline V gene are SGHDT and YYEEEE. The CDR3 coding sequence is TGTGCCAGCAGCCACCAGGGATCCGGGGAGCTGTTTTTT. Amino acids: CASSHQGSGELFF.

The gene calls are TRBV3-1 (or the pseudogene TRBV3-2) and TRBJ1-3, with a possible D match to TRBD1 (5 bases). Germline V gene data show CDR1 as LGHDT and CDR2 as YNNKEL (reference sequence). Trimming left V 4 bases short and J 2 bases short, with 12 bases between. The CDR3 spans 15 residues. CDR3 sequence reads: CASSRAGIAGNTIYF. The CDR3 bases are TGTGCCAGCAGCCGAGCAGGGATTGCTGGAAACACCATATATTTT.

The V and J genes are TRBV9 and TRBJ2-3; no clear D. Germline lookup yields CDR1 SGDLS and CDR2 YYNGEE. CDR3 length: 16 residues. Trimming left V 0 bases short and J 0 bases short, with 11 bases between. The CDR3 nucleotides are TGTGCCAGCAGCGTAGCTACTACACTTAGCACAGATACGCAGTATTTT. Translation: CASSVATTLSTDTQYF.

V gene TRBV18 combines with J gene TRBJ2-7; a weak D match, TRBD1 (5 bases). Germline CDR1 and CDR2: KGHSH and LQKENI. Trimming stripped 5 bases from V and 6 bases from J, with 23 bases between. CDR3 length equals 16 residues. This CDR3 reads CASSSGIGPTQGEQYF. The DNA of the CDR3 is TGTGCCAGCTCATCAGGGATCGGACCTACACAAGGCGAGCAGTACTTC.

The chain recombines TRBV11-3 with TRBJ2-1, with TRBD2 matching 11 bases. The ends lost 4 bases at V and 5 bases at J; junction bases unmatched: 7. This CDR3 is 16 amino acids long. Germline V gives CDR1 SGHNT, CDR2 YENEEA. In nucleotides, the CDR3 is TGTGCCAGCAGCTGGCAGGGACTAGCGGTAAACAATGAGCAGTTCTTC. The encoded protein is CASSWQGLAVNNEQFF.